This T cell receptor (beta chain) derives from a study of post-analysis software for immune sequencing data. The wider study: As for disease course, relapsing-remitting, secondary progressive and progressive-relapsing multiple sclerosis were all included. Broader study findings: Controls had lower frequencies than patients of roughly five TRBV segments, which included TRBV5-6, TRBV5-1 and TRBV20-1.

This clonotype turned up a few times. Its antigen is unidentified. CDR1 SEHNR and CDR2 FQNEAQ come from the germline V gene (reference sequence). There are 13 residues in the CDR3. Trimming removed 7 bases from V and 4 bases from J, with 14 bases in between. Unique molecular identifiers were carried by the TCR beta cDNA libraries. TCRdb passed the PCR reads through MiXCR, listing each CDR3 protein once. Seen here are 740,000 or so distinct CDR3 sequences, around 50% observed once, and the top ten hold roughly 4.4%. Sequenced: blood. The origin of this receptor is a girl aged 10 to 17 with multiple sclerosis. V usage is TRBV7-9 and J usage is TRBJ2-7; tentative D call: TRBD1 (6 bases). The CDR3 bases are TGTGCCAGCAACGACAGGACGAGTTACGAGCAGTACTTC. This translates into CASNDRTSYEQYF.